Given below is one TCR beta chain in context. The CDR3 is 16 residues long. The germline gives CDR1 MGHRA, CDR2 YSYEKL. Between the trimmed V and J ends, which lost 4 bases and 2 bases, there was a span of 18 bases. The sample comes from a study of T cell responses to AZD1222 COVID-19 vaccine. TCRdb's table, derived via immunoSEQ multiplex PCR, lists solely in-frame clones and lacks some. The sample has over 150,000 clones; about 93% are singletons. The clonotype originates from an adult who received the MenACWY meningococcal vaccine as a control. The chain joins TRBV4-1 to TRBJ2-7; tentatively, D is TRBD2 (6 bases). Sample: peripheral blood, taken 28 days after the second dose of the MenACWY control vaccine. The CDR3 DNA reads TGCGCCAGCAGCCCGCTGCCGGGGGTAACCCCCTACGAGCAGTACTTC. Its protein product is CASSPLPGVTPYEQYF.